The 12 T cell receptor beta chains below all came from one sample that was sequenced in a study of T-cell memory formation after mild COVID-19. TCRdb recomputed calls from the 5' RACE reads with MiXCR, one row per CDR3 protein. The sample holds 470,000 or so distinct CDR3 sequences, around 17% seen once. The specimen sequenced was PBMCs or a T cell subset sorted from them (not recorded which). All receptors come from a man younger than 30 who had mild COVID-19 (a few samples of this study predate the infection). Cell type and time point are not known.

A few counts support this clonotype. V usage is TRBV10-3 and J usage is TRBJ1-2; D is possibly TRBD1 (5 bases). Trimming took 2 bases from V and 8 from J, leaving 18 bases between them. CDR3 length equals 15 residues. Germline CDR1 and CDR2: ENHRY and SYGVKD. CDR3 amino acids: CAISETRDGRNGYTF. The CDR3 region has the DNA TGTGCCATCAGTGAGACCAGGGACGGTCGTAACGGCTACACCTTC.

This clonotype was seen only once. The chain couples TRBV6-5 to TRBJ2-5, with unresolved D. CDR1 and CDR2 from the germline V gene are MNHEY and SVGAGI. The CDR3 has 11 amino acids. Trimming left V 6 bases short and J 4 bases short, with 6 bases between. The DNA of the CDR3 is TGTGCCAGCAGGAACGGAGAGACCCAGTACTTC. Amino acids: CASRNGETQYF.

This clonotype was counted only a few times. The chain is built from TRBV6-5 and TRBJ2-1, with D uncertain. This CDR3 is 15 amino acids long. Trimming took off 4 bases at V and 3 bases at J, with 13 bases between the two ends. Germline values: CDR1 MNHEY, CDR2 SVGAGI. The CDR3 DNA is TGTGCCAGCAGTTTTCGGGCCGCGATCTACAATGAGCAGTTCTTC. Amino acids: CASSFRAAIYNEQFF.

A note on this clonotype: This sequence may be a read error, since a much larger clone differs from it by one base. The chain links TRBV10-3 to TRBJ2-5, with 10 nucleotides matching TRBD2. The CDR3 loop spans 16 amino acids. Germline CDR1 is ENHRY and CDR2 is SYGVKD. The CDR3 is CAISESPSGGQETKYF. CDR3 DNA: TGTGCCATCAGTGAGTCGCCTAGCGGGGGACAAGAGACCAAGTACTTC.

The V and J genes are TRBV12-3 or TRBV12-4 and TRBJ1-2; tentatively, D is TRBD1 (6 bases). The length of the CDR3 is 12 residues. V gave up 6 bases and J gave up 8 bases, with 13 bases separating them. CDR3 residues: CASSPGAFGYTF. The CDR3, as DNA: TGTGCCAGCAGCCCAGGGGCTTTCGGCTACACCTTC.

The V gene is TRBV2, the J gene TRBJ2-1; unclear D gene. Trimming pared 1 base from V and 6 bases from J, leaving 7 bases between. Germline assignment: CDR1 SNHLY and CDR2 FYNNEI. This CDR3 region has 13 residues. The CDR3 DNA reads TGTGCCAGCAGTGAAGAAGCGTTCAATGAGCAGTTCTTC. Amino acid sequence: CASSEEAFNEQFF.

V gene TRBV4-1 combines with J gene TRBJ2-1; D remains ambiguous. With 4 bases removed from V and 2 bases from J, the gap between germline ends came to 9 bases. Per the germline V gene, CDR1 is MGHRA and CDR2 is YSYEKL. The CDR3 is made up of 14 amino acids. In nucleotides, the CDR3 is TGCGCCAGCAGCCTCGTTAGTGCCTACAATGAGCAGTTCTTC. Protein sequence: CASSLVSAYNEQFF.

This clonotype was detected a few times. The chain joins TRBV7-8 to TRBJ2-5; the match to TRBD2 covers 9 bases. The germline gives CDR1 SGHVS, CDR2 FQNEAQ. The junction had 8 bases not matched to a gene; V was cut back by 2 bases and J by 1 base. CDR3 length: 17 residues. DNA for the CDR3: TGTGCCAGCAGCTTAAATAGGGCTAGCGGGGTCCAAGAGACCCAGTACTTC. Its translation: CASSLNRASGVQETQYF.

The chain is built from TRBV7-9 and TRBJ2-3; 10 positions match TRBD2. V shed 5 bases and J 4 bases; nucleotides not matched to a gene: 9. The germline gives CDR1 SEHNR, CDR2 FQNEAQ (reference sequence). CDR3 length: 16 amino acids. The CDR3 loop is CASSTRAGGRADTQYF. For the CDR3, the DNA is TGTGCCAGCAGCACGAGAGCGGGGGGGCGGGCAGATACGCAGTATTTT.

In its sample, this clonotype was seen many times. The rearrangement joins TRBV5-1 to TRBJ2-3, with TRBD1 matching over 10 bases. There are 15 residues in the CDR3. The germline gives CDR1 SGHRS, CDR2 YFSETQ. V shed 3 bases, J shed 7 bases, and the junction held 8 bases outside the gene matches. CDR3 sequence reads: CASSSSGTGENTQYF. CDR3 in DNA: TGCGCCAGCAGCTCGTCCGGGACAGGGGAGAATACGCAGTATTTT.

About this clonotype: One end of the junction does not line up with germline, which may come from a read error. The rearrangement uses TRBV18 and TRBJ2-3, with 8 positions matching TRBD2. CDR1 and CDR2 from the germline V gene are KGHSH and LQKENI. CDR3 length: 16 amino acids. CDR3 DNA: TGTGCCATCTCACCACCAGCCAGCGGGGGAGCAGATACGCAGTATTTT. Translated, it gives CAISPPASGGADTQYF.

The table lists this clonotype with a few counts. V gene TRBV12-3 or TRBV12-4 combines with J gene TRBJ1-1; TRBD1 might be the D (6 bases). V lost 3 bases and J 5 bases, leaving 13 bases between the germline ends. The CDR3 runs to 14 residues. The CDR3 loop is CASSFRGVETEAFF. In DNA form, the CDR3 reads TGTGCCAGCAGTTTTAGGGGGGTCGAGACTGAAGCTTTCTTT.